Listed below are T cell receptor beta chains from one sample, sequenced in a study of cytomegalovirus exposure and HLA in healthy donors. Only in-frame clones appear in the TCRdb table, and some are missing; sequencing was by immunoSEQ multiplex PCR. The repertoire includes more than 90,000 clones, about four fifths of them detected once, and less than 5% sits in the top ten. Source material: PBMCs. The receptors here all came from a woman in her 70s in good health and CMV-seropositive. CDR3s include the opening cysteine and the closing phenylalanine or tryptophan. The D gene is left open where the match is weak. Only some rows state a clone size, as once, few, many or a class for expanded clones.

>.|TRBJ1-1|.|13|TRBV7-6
CASSQVGGTEAFF
TGTGCCAGCAGTCAGGTGGGAGGCACTGAAGCTTTCTTT
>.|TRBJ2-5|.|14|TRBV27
CASSLRSRWETQYF
TGTGCCAGCAGTTTAAGGTCGAGGTGGGAGACCCAGTACTTC
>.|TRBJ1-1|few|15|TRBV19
CASSMTGQLNTEAFF
TGTGCCAGTAGTATGACCGGACAGTTGAACACTGAAGCTTTCTTT
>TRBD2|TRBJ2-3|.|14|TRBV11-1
CASSSAAGTDTQYF
TGTGCCAGCAGTTCGGCAGCGGGAACAGATACGCAGTATTTT
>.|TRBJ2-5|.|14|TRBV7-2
CASSLSMDRQTQYF
TGTGCCAGCAGCTTATCGATGGACAGACAGACCCAGTACTTC
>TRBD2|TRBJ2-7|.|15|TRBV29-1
CSVEDGLAGSDEQYF
TGCAGCGTTGAAGACGGACTAGCGGGATCTGACGAGCAGTACTTC
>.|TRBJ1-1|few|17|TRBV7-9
CASSLGRTSNWNTEAFF
TGTGCCAGCAGCTTAGGAAGAACTTCTAATTGGAACACTGAAGCTTTCTTT
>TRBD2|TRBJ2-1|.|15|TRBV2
CASSRSGTSGALGFF
TGTGCCAGCAGTCGTTCCGGGACTAGCGGGGCCCTGGGGTTCTTC
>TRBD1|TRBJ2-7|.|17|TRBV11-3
CASSSRTGPCPPYEQYF
TGTGCCAGCAGCTCTAGGACAGGGCCCTGCCCCCCCTACGAGCAGTACTTC
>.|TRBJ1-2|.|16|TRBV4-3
CASSQEGTGRPYGYTF
TGCGCCAGCAGCCAAGAGGGTACAGGGCGGCCCTATGGCTACACCTTC
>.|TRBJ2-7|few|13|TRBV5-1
CASSSGQTYEQYF
TGCGCCAGCAGCTCCGGACAGACCTACGAGCAGTACTTC
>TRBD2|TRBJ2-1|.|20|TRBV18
CASSQPVRTSGRDAYNEQFF
TGTGCCAGCTCACAGCCGGTTCGGACTAGCGGGAGGGACGCCTACAATGAGCAGTTCTTC
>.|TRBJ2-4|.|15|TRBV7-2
CASSLNSLAKNIQYF
TGTGCCAGCAGCTTAAACAGCCTAGCCAAAAACATTCAGTACTTC
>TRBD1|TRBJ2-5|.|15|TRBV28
CASSLIGTVQETQYF
TGTGCCAGCAGTTTAATTGGGACAGTACAAGAGACCCAGTACTTC
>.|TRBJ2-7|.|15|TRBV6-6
CASSYLGGGGYEQYF
TGTGCCAGCAGTTACCTCGGTGGCGGTGGCTACGAGCAGTACTTC
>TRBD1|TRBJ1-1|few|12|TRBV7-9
CASRFRDRESFF
TGTGCCAGCAGATTCCGGGACAGGGAGAGTTTCTTT
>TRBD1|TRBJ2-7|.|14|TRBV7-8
CASSFRDRGNEQYF
TGTGCCAGCAGTTTCCGGGACAGGGGCAACGAGCAGTACTTC
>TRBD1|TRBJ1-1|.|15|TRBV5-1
CASRSRQGVNTEAFF
TGCGCCAGCAGAAGCCGACAGGGGGTGAACACTGAAGCTTTCTTT
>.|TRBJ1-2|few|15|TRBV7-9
CASSLDQGIGYGYTF
TGTGCCAGCAGCTTAGACCAGGGGATAGGTTATGGCTACACCTTC
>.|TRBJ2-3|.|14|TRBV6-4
CATRSGASTDTQYF
TGTGCCACCCGTAGCGGAGCTAGCACAGATACGCAGTATTTT
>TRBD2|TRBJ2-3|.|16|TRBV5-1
CASSYGLAGPTDTQYF
TGCGCCAGCAGCTACGGACTAGCGGGACCCACAGATACGCAGTATTTT
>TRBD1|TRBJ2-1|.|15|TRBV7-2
CASSSTGSLGNEQFF
TGTGCCAGCAGCTCGACAGGGTCCTTGGGGAATGAGCAGTTCTTC
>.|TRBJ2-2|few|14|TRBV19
CASSPGKRTGELFF
TGTGCCAGTAGTCCGGGGAAACGCACCGGGGAGCTGTTTTTT
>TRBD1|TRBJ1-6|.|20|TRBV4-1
CASSHILGGGRRSYNSPLHF
TGCGCCAGCAGCCACATATTAGGGGGCGGAAGGAGGTCCTATAATTCACCCCTCCACTTT
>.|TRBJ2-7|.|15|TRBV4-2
CASSQVDGGPYEQYF
TGTGCCAGCAGCCAAGTCGATGGGGGCCCCTACGAACAGTACTTC
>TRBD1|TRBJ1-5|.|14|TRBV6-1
CATRGQGKTQPQHF
TGTGCCACCCGGGGACAGGGAAAAACGCAGCCCCAGCATTTT
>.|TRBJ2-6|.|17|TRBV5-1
CASSPGHGNSGANVLTF
TGCGCCAGCAGCCCGGGACACGGAAACTCTGGGGCCAACGTCCTGACTTTC
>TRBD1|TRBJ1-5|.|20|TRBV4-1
CASSHHAGQAPGGSNQPQHF
TGCGCCAGCAGCCACCATGCCGGACAGGCCCCGGGAGGGAGCAATCAGCCCCAGCATTTT
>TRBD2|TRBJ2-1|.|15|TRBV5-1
CASSPTSGPYNEQFF
TGCGCCAGCAGCCCGACTAGCGGTCCCTACAATGAGCAGTTCTTC
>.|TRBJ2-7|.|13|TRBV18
CASSPFLTYEQYF
TGTGCCAGCTCACCATTCCTTACCTACGAGCAGTACTTC
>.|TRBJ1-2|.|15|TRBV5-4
CASSYPGGVGYGYTF
TGTGCCAGCAGCTACCCCGGGGGAGTGGGATATGGCTACACCTTC
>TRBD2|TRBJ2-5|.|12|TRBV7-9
CASSPGGGNQYF
TGTGCCAGCAGCCCCGGGGGGGGGAACCAGTACTTC
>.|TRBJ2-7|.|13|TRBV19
CASSIQEGYEQYF
TGTGCCAGTAGTATACAGGAGGGCTACGAGCAGTACTTC
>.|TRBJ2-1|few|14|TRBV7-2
CASSLEGRQDEQFF
TGTGCCAGCAGCTTAGAAGGTCGTCAGGATGAGCAGTTCTTC
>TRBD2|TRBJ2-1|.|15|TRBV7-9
CASSFRSGGTNEQFF
TGTGCCAGCAGCTTTCGCTCGGGGGGAACCAATGAGCAGTTCTTC
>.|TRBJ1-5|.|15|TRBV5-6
CASSLRAGSNQPQHF
TGTGCCAGCAGCCTACGGGCAGGGAGCAATCAGCCCCAGCATTTT
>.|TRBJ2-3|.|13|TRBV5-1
CASRPSGTDTQYF
TGCGCCAGCAGACCCTCAGGCACAGATACGCAGTATTTT
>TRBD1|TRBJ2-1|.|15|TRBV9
CASSVGTGNNNEQFF
TGTGCCAGCAGCGTAGGGACAGGAAATAACAATGAGCAGTTCTTC
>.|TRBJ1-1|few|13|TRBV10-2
CASSLNTYTEAFF
TGCGCCAGCAGTCTAAATACCTACACTGAAGCTTTCTTT
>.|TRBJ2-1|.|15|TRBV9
CASTRGDRAYNEQFF
TGTGCCAGCACCAGGGGGGACAGAGCATACAATGAGCAGTTCTTC